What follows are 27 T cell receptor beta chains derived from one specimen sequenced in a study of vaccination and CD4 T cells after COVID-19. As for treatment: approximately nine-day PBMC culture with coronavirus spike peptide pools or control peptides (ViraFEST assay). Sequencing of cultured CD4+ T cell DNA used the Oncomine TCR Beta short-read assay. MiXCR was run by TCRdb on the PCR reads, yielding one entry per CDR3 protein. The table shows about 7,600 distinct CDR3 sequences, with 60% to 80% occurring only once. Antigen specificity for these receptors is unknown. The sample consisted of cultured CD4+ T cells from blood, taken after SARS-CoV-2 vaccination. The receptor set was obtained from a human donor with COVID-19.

Here the CDR3 DNA reads TGTGCCTGGAGCGACGTCAGCATTCAGTACTTC. It yields the protein CAWSDVSIQYF. The chain recombines TRBV30 with TRBJ2-4; D gene uncertain. V shed 3 bases and J shed 9 bases, with 9 bases lying between them. Germline V gene sequence: CDR1 GTSNPN, CDR2 SVGIG (reference sequence). The CDR3 spans 11 residues. The entire variable domain, with the rest obtained from reference TRBV30 and TRBJ2-4, is as follows: SQTIHQWPATLVQPVGSPLSLECTVEGTSNPNLYWYRQAAGRGLQLLFYSVGIGQISSEVPQNLSASRPQDRQFILSSKKLLLSDSGFYLCAWSDVSIQYFGAGTRLSVL.

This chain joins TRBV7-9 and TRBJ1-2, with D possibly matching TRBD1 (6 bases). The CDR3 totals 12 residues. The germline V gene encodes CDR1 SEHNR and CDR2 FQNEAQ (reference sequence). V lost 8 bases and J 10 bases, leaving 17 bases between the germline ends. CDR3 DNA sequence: TGTGCCAGCCAAGCTGACAAGGGGGACTACACCTTC. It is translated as CASQADKGDYTF.

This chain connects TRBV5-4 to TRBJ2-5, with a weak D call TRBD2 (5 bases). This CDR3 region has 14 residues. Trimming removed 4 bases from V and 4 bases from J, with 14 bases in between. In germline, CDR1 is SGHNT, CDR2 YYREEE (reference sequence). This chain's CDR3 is CASSQLGGSETQYF. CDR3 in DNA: TGTGCCAGCAGCCAACTAGGTGGTTCAGAGACCCAGTACTTC.

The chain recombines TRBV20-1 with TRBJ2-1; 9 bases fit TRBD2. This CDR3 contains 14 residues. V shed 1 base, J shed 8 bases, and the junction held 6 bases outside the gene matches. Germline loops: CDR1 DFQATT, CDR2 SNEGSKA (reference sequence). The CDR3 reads CSARGARGGDEQFF. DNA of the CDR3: TGCAGTGCTAGAGGCGCGCGGGGGGGCGATGAGCAGTTCTTC.

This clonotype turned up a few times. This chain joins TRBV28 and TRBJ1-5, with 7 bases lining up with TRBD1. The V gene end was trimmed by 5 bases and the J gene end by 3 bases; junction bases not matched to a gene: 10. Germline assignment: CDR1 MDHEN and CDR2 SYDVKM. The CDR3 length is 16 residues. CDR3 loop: CASSTPNRGNNQPQHF. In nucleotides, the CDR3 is TGTGCCAGCAGTACCCCGAACAGGGGTAACAATCAGCCCCAGCATTTT. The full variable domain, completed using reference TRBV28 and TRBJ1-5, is DVKVTQSSRYLVKRTGEKVFLECVQDMDHENMFWYRQDPGLGLRLIYFSYDVKMKEKGDIPEGYSVSREKKERFSLILESASTNQTSMYLCASSTPNRGNNQPQHFGDGTRLSIL.

The CDR3 DNA reads TGTGCCAGCAGCTTAGGGGGACAGGGTAGGTCACCCCTCCACTTT. Amino acids: CASSLGGQGRSPLHF. The chain links TRBV7-6 to TRBJ1-6; TRBD1 matches at 9 bases. Germline-derived CDR1 and CDR2 are SGHVS and FNYEAQ. This CDR3 has 15 amino acids. After removal of 1 base from V and 10 bases from J, the junction contained 5 bases not matched to a gene.

The CDR3 DNA is TGCAGTGCTGCGGTACTCGGGGAGCTGTTTTTT. Amino acids: CSAAVLGELFF. The V call is TRBV20-1, the J call TRBJ2-2; D is ambiguous. Germline V CDR1 and CDR2: DFQATT, SNEGSKA (reference sequence). V lost 5 bases to trimming and J lost 7 bases, with 8 bases between them. The CDR3 extends over 11 amino acids.

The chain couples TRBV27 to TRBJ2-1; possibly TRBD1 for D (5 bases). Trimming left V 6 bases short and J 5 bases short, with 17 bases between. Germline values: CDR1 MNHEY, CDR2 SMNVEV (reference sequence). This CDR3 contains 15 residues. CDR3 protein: CASSSPWTRDNEQFF. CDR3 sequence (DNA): TGTGCCAGCAGCTCACCTTGGACAAGAGACAATGAGCAGTTCTTC.

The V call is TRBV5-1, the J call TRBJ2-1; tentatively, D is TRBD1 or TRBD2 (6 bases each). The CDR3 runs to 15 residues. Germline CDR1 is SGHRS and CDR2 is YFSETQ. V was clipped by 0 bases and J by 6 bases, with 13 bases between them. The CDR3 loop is CASSLAAGGGNEQFF. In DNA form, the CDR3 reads TGCGCCAGCAGCTTGGCCGCCGGAGGGGGCAATGAGCAGTTCTTC.

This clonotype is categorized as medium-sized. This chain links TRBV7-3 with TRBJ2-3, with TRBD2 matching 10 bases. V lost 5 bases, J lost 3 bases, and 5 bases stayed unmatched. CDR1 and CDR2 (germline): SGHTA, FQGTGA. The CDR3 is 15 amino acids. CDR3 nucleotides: TGTGCCAGCAGCCGAGCGGGGGGGCAGACAGATACGCAGTATTTT. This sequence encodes CASSRAGGQTDTQYF.

The CDR3 protein is CASSRGTSGYTF. DNA of the CDR3: TGTGCCAGCAGCCGGGGCACGAGTGGCTACACCTTC. The chain recombines TRBV27 with TRBJ1-2; D is perhaps TRBD1 (5 bases). Germline CDR1 MNHEY, CDR2 SMNVEV (reference sequence). The V gene lost 6 bases and the J gene lost 7 bases, with 12 bases spanning the gap. The CDR3 totals 12 residues.

The CDR3 reads CASSLSVTGGHEQFF. The CDR3 region has the DNA TGTGCCAGCAGCTTATCTGTGACAGGCGGCCATGAGCAGTTCTTC. This chain connects TRBV7-6 to TRBJ2-1, with D possibly being TRBD1 (6 bases). The germline V and J ends were trimmed by 2 bases and 8 bases, with 16 bases remaining between them. Per the germline V gene, CDR1 is SGHVS and CDR2 is FNYEAQ. The CDR3 is 15 amino acids.

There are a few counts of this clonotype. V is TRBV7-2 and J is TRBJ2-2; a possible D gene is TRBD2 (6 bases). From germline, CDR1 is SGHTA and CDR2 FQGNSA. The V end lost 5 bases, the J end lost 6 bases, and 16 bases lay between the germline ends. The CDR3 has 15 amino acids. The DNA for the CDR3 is TGTGCCAGCAGCACCAGACTAGGTGGGGCCGGGGAGCTGTTTTTT. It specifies CASSTRLGGAGELFF. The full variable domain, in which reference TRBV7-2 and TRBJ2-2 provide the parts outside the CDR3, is GAGVSQSPSNKVTEKGKDVELRCDPISGHTALYWYRQSLGQGLEFLIYFQGNSAPDKSGLPSDRFSAERTGGSVSTLTIQRTQQEDSAVYLCASSTRLGGAGELFFGEGSRLTVL.

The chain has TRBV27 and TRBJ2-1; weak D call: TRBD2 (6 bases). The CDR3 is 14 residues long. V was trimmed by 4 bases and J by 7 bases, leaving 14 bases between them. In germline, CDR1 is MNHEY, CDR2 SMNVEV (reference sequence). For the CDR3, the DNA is TGTGCCAGCAGTTATCTGGGGCGGGATAATGAGCAGTTCTTC. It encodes CASSYLGRDNEQFF.

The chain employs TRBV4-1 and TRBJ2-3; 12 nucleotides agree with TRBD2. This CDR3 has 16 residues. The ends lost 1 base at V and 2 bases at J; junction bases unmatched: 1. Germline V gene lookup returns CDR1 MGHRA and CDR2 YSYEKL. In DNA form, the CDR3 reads TGCGCCAGCAGCCAAGGACTAGCGGGGGTCACAGATACGCAGTATTTT. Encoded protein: CASSQGLAGVTDTQYF.

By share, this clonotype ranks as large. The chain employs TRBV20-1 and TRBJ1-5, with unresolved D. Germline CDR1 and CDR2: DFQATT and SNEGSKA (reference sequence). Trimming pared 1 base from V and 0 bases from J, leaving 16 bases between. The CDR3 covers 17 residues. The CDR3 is CSARAGSDWYSNQPQHF. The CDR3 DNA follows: TGCAGTGCTAGAGCCGGATCCGACTGGTATAGCAATCAGCCCCAGCATTTT.

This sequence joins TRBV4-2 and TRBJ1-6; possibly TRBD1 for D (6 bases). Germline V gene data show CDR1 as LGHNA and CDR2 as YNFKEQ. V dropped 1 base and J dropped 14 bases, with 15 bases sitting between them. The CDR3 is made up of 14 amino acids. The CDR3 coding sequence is TGTGCCAGCAGCCAAGGCGAGGGGGGAAGAACCCTCCACTTT. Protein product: CASSQGEGGRTLHF.

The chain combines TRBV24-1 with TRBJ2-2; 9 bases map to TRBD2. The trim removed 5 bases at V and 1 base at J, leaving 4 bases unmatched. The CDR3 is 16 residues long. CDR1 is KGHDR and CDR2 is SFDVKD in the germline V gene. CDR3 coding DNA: TGTGCCACCAGTGGGTCTAGCGGGGTGAACACCGGGGAGCTGTTTTTT. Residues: CATSGSSGVNTGELFF.

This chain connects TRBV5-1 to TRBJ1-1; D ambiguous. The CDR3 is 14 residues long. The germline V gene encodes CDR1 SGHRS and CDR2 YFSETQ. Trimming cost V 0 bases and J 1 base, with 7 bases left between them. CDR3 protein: CASSLVQQNTEAFF. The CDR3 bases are TGCGCCAGCAGCTTGGTTCAGCAGAACACTGAAGCTTTCTTT.

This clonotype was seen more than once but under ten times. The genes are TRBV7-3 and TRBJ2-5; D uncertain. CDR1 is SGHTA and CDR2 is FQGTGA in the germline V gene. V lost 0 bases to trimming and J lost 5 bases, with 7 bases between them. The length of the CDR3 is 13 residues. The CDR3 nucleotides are TGTGCCAGCAGCTTAACGTATCGGGAGACCCAGTACTTC. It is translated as CASSLTYRETQYF. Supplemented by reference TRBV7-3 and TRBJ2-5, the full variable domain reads GAGVSQTPSNKVTEKGKYVELRCDPISGHTALYWYRQSLGQGPEFLIYFQGTGAADDSGLPNDRFFAVRPEGSVSTLKIQRTERGDSAVYLCASSLTYRETQYFGPGTRLLVL.

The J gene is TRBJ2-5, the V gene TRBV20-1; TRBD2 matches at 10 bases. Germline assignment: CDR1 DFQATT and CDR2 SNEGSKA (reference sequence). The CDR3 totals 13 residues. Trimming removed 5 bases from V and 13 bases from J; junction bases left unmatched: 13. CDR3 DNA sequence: TGCAGTGCTTTCACTAGCGGGGCCCGGGTCTCGTACTTC. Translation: CSAFTSGARVSYF.

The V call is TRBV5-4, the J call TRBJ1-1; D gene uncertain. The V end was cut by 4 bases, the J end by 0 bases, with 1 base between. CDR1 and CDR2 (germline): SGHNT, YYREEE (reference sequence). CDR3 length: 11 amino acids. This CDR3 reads CASSMNTEAFF. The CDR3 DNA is TGTGCCAGCAGCATGAACACTGAAGCTTTCTTT.

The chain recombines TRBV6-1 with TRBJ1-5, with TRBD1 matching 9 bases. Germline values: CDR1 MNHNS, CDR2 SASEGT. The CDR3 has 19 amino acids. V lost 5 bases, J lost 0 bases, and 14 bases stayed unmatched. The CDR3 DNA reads TGTGCCAGCAGTCCAGGGACAGGGTTCGCCTCATATAGCAATCAGCCCCAGCATTTT. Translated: CASSPGTGFASYSNQPQHF.

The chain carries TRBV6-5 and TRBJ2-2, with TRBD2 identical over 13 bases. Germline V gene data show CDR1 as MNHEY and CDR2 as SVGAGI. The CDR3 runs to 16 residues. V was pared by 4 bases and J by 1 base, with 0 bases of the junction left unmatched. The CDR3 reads CASSWTSGGNTGELFF. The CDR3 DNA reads TGTGCCAGCAGTTGGACTAGCGGGGGGAACACCGGGGAGCTGTTTTTT.

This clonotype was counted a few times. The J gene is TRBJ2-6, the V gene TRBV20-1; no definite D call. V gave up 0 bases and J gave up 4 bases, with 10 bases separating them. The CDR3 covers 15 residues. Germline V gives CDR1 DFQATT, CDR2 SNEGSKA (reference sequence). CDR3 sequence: CSARDSRGGANVLTF. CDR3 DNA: TGCAGTGCTAGAGATAGCAGAGGAGGGGCCAACGTCCTGACTTTC.

The CDR3 nucleotides read TGTGCCAGCAGCCTATCAGGAAGGGGTTGGTCCGTGATCCCCTCTGGGGCCAACGTCCTGACTTTC. Its translation: CASSLSGRGWSVIPSGANVLTF. The rearrangement links TRBV6-1 to TRBJ2-6; possibly TRBD1 for D (5 bases). This CDR3 spans 22 amino acids. Germline V gene sequence: CDR1 MNHNS, CDR2 SASEGT. The germline V and J ends were trimmed by 6 bases and 0 bases, with 30 bases remaining between them.

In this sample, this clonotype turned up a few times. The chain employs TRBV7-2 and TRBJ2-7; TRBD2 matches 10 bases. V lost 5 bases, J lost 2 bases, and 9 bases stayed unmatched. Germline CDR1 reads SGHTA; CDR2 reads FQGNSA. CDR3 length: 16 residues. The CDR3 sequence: CASSQMGAGGPYEQYF. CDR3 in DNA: TGTGCCAGCAGCCAGATGGGAGCGGGGGGGCCCTACGAGCAGTACTTC.